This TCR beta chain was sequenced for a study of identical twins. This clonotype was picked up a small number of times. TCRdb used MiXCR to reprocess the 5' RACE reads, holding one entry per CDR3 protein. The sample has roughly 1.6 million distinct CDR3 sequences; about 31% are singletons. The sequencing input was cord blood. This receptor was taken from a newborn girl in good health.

The CDR3 bases are TGTGCCACCGCCAAGGGACTACCCTACTCTGATGAGCAGTTCTTC. It codes for CATAKGLPYSDEQFF. The V gene is TRBV24-1, the J gene TRBJ2-1; 7 bases agree with TRBD2. Per the germline V gene, CDR1 is KGHDR and CDR2 is SFDVKD. Trimming at V came to 9 bases and at J to 8 bases, leaving 15 bases not matched to a gene. This CDR3 contains 15 residues.